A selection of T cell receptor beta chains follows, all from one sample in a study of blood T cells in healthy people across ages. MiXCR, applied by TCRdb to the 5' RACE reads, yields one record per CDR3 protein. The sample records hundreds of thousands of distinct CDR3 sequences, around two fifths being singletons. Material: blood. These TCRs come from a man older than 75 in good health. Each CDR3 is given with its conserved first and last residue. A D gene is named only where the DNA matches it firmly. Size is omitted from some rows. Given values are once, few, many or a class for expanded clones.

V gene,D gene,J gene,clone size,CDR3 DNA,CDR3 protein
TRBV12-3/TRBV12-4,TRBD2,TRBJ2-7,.,TGTGCCAGCAAAGCGGGAGGGTCCTTAAGCTCCTACGAGCAGTACTTC,CASKAGGSLSSYEQYF
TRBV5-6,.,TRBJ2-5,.,TGTGCCAGCAGCCATACAGAACCGGGAGAGGTTCGAGAGACCCAGTACTTC,CASSHTEPGEVRETQYF
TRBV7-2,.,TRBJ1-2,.,TGTGCCAGCAGCGTCCCGGGGATCCGGTATGGCTACACCTTC,CASSVPGIRYGYTF
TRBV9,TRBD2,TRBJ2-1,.,TGTGCCAGCAGCGTAGCTGCGGGAGGCTCCTACAATGAGCAGTTCTTC,CASSVAAGGSYNEQFF
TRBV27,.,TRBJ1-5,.,TGTGCCAGCCAACTTGTTCAGGGCAATCAGCCCCAGCATTTT,CASQLVQGNQPQHF
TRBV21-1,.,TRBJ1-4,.,TGTGCCAGCAGCTTCCGACAGGTTCCACAAAATGTTATTAATGAAAAACTGTTTTTT,CASSFRQVPQNVINEKLFF
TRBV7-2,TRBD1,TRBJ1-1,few,TGTGCCAGCAGCGCAAGGACAGGGCCCTATACCAACACTGAAGCTTTCTTT,CASSARTGPYTNTEAFF
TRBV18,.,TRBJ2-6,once,TGTGCCAGCTCAACCACTAGCTCTGGGGCCAACGTCCTGACTTTC,CASSTTSSGANVLTF
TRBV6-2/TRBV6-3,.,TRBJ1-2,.,TGTGCCAGCAGTTCGCTCAGGGATTCGGGCAACTATGGCTACACCTTC,CASSSLRDSGNYGYTF
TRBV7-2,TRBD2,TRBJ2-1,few,TGTGCCAGCAGCTGGGGACTAGCGGGGGGGAAAAACAATGAGCAGTTCTTC,CASSWGLAGGKNNEQFF
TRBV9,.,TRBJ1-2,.,TGTGCCAGCAGCGACAAGGCGACGGTTTCGGGCGGCTACACCTTC,CASSDKATVSGGYTF
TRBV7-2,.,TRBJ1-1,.,TGTGCCAGCAGCTTAACTTTGGGGAACACTGAAGCTTTCTTT,CASSLTLGNTEAFF
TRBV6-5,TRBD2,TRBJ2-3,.,TGTGCCAGCAGTTACAGGACTAGCGGGGAGACAGATACGCAGTATTTT,CASSYRTSGETDTQYF
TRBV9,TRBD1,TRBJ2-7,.,TGTGCCAGCGGCGTAGGTGACAGGGGCGGTGGCGAGCAGTACTTC,CASGVGDRGGGEQYF
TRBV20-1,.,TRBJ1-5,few,TGCAGTGCTAGAGTTCAGGGTATACATCAGCCCCAGCATTTT,CSARVQGIHQPQHF
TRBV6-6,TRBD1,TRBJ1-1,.,TGTGCCAGCAGTCCCCTTAGGACAGGGGACACTGAAGCTTTCTTT,CASSPLRTGDTEAFF
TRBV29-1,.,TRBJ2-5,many,TGCAGCGTTGAAGATTTCGGCCTCAGGAGTCTCCCGCCTGGGACCCAGTACTTC,CSVEDFGLRSLPPGTQYF
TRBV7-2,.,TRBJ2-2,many,TGTGCCAGCAGCTGGACGGCGAACACCGGGGAGCTGTTTTTT,CASSWTANTGELFF
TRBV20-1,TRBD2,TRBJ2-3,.,TGCAGTGCCGTACATAGCGGGATTGGTGATACGCAGTATTTT,CSAVHSGIGDTQYF
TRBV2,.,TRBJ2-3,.,TGTGCCAGCAGTGTGACTAGTCATTCAGATACGCAGTATTTT,CASSVTSHSDTQYF
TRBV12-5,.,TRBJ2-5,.,TGTGCTAGTGGTGGAGAGGGGCTAGTCTACGAGCGGTACTTC,CASGGEGLVYERYF
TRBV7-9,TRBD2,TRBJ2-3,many,TGTGCCAGCAGCTTTGGGGGGGACACAGATACGCAGTATTTT,CASSFGGDTDTQYF
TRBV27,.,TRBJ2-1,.,TGTGCCAGCAGTTTGAGGGAAGTAGTTTCCAATGAGCAGTTCTTC,CASSLREVVSNEQFF
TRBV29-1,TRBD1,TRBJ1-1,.,TGCAGCGTTACAGGGGGCGGTACTGAAGCTTTCTTT,CSVTGGGTEAFF
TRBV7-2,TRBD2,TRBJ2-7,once,TGTGCCAGCAGCTTAGCCCCTAGCGGACTATACGAGCAGTACTTC,CASSLAPSGLYEQYF
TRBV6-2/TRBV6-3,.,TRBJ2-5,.,TGTGCCAGCAGTCACAAAGAGACCCAGTACTTC,CASSHKETQYF
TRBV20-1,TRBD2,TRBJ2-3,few,TGCAGTGCTACCACCACCGGGGGGACAGATACGCAGTATTTT,CSATTTGGTDTQYF
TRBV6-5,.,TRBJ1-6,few,TGTGCCAGCAGTTATTCAGGGGCCGGTAATTCACCCCTCCACTTT,CASSYSGAGNSPLHF
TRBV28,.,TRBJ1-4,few,TGTGCCAGCAGTACCGCAGGGTTAACTAATGAAAAACTGTTTTTT,CASSTAGLTNEKLFF
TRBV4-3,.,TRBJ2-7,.,TGCGCCAGCAGCCAAGATCTCGCCAGGGCCTACGAGCAGTACTTC,CASSQDLARAYEQYF
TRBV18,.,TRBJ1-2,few,TGTGCCAGCTCACAGCAGGGTTCGGCTAACTATGGCTACACCTTC,CASSQQGSANYGYTF
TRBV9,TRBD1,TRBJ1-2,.,TGTGCCAGCAGCCCAGACAGGGGGGACGGCTACACCTTC,CASSPDRGDGYTF
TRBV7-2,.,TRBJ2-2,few,TGTGCCAGCACCATCACCGGGAGCGCGCGCGGGGAGCTGTTTTTT,CASTITGSARGELFF
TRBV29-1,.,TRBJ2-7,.,TGCAGCGTTGGGCATGAACAAGGTCTCGAGCAGTACTTC,CSVGHEQGLEQYF
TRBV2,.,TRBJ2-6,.,TGTGCCAGCAGCCCGCAGGGCACCAACGTCCTGACTTTC,CASSPQGTNVLTF
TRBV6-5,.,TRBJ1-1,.,TGTGCCAGCAGTTACTCAACCTCGACAGCAGAAGCTTTCTTT,CASSYSTSTAEAFF
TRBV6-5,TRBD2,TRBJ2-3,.,TGTGCCATTGGACTAGCGGATACGCAGTATTTT,CAIGLADTQYF
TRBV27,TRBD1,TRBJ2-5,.,TGTGCCAGCAGTTTACGGACAGGGGTTATACAAGAGACCCAGTACTTC,CASSLRTGVIQETQYF
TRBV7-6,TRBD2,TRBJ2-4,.,TGTGCCAGCAGCTCTATTAGCGGGGGGGGATTCGGTGAGCAGTACTTC,CASSSISGGGFGEQYF
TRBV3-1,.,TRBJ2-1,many,TGTGCCAGCAGCCAAGGTGTAGGGTTCGGTGAGCAGTTCTTC,CASSQGVGFGEQFF
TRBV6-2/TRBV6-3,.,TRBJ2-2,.,.,CASSTSTGGNTGELFF
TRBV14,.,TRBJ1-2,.,TGTGCCAGCAGCCAAGACCCCAGAGGCTACACCTTC,CASSQDPRGYTF
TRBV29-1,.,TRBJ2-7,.,TGCAGCGTCCAGCAGACAGACTTTGAGCAGTACTTC,CSVQQTDFEQYF
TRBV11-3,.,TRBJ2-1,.,TGTGCCAGCAGCTTAGCTAGCTCTGAGCAGTTCTTC,CASSLASSEQFF
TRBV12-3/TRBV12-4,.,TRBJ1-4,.,TGTGCCAGCAGTTTAGATGGGAAAATAGGTGAAAAACTGTTTTTT,CASSLDGKIGEKLFF
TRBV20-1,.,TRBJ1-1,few,TGCAGTGCGTCTAACGGGGGACGTAACACTGAAGCTTTCTTT,CSASNGGRNTEAFF
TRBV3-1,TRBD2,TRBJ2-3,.,TGTGCCAGCAGCCAAGTTTACGAGGGAGGGCGCGCAGATACGCAGTATTTT,CASSQVYEGGRADTQYF
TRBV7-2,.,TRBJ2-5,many,TGTGCCAGCAGCTTTGCCCAAGAGACCCAGTACTTC,CASSFAQETQYF
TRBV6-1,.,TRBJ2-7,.,TGTGCCAGCAGTGCGTCCGCGGTCCACGAGCAGTACTTC,CASSASAVHEQYF
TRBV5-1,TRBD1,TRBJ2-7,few,TGCGCCAGCAGCCTTCAGGGGGCGGAGGAGCAGTACTTC,CASSLQGAEEQYF
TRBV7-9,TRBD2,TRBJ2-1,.,TGTGCCAGCAGCTCTACTAGCGGGAGGAACAATGAGCAGTTCTTC,CASSSTSGRNNEQFF
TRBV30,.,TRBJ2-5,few,TGTGCCTGGAGTGCATTTGGGTTAGTGACCCAGTACTTC,CAWSAFGLVTQYF